This T cell receptor beta chain was identified in a study of cytomegalovirus exposure and HLA in healthy donors. The CDR3 length is 10 residues. Germline-derived CDR1 and CDR2 are MNHNY and SVGAGI (reference sequence). Generated by immunoSEQ multiplex PCR, the TCRdb table keeps only in-frame clones and is missing some. The sample has about 180,000 clones, 80% to 90% seen once. Sequenced input: PBMCs. V gene TRBV6-6 combines with J gene TRBJ1-2, with TRBD1 matching over 7 bases. The receptor's source is a woman aged 30 to 39 in good health and CMV-seronegative. The CDR3 region has the DNA TGTGACGACAGGGTATATGGCTACACCTTC. It yields the protein CDDRVYGYTF.